These 31 T cell receptor beta chains were sequenced from one sample in a study of blood T cell repertoires in COVID-19. The protocol was immunoSEQ multiplex PCR, while the TCRdb copy is restricted to in-frame clones and leaves out a portion. The sample shows 43,000 or so clones, 87% of them seen only once. Sequencing was done on a sample of peripheral blood. The receptors shown here come from a man between 60 and 75 years old with active COVID-19.

The chain carries TRBV11-2 and TRBJ2-7, with a weak D call TRBD2 (5 bases). CDR1 is SGHAT and CDR2 is FQNNGV in the germline V gene. This CDR3 has 15 residues. V lost 5 bases to trimming and J lost 1 base, with 15 bases between them. The CDR3 bases are TGTGCCAGCAGCCTAAATAGCGTAGGGTCCTACGAGCAGTACTTC. It is translated as CASSLNSVGSYEQYF.

The chain recombines TRBV5-4 with TRBJ2-2; 10 bases fit TRBD1. The CDR3 loop spans 15 amino acids. The germline V gene has CDR1 SGHNT and CDR2 YYREEE (reference sequence). J gave up 5 bases and V 5 bases, and 6 bases lay outside the gene matches. In DNA, the CDR3 is TGTGCCAGCAGGGCGGGACAGGGGTGGACCGGGGAGCTGTTTTTT. It specifies CASRAGQGWTGELFF.

The genes are TRBV14 and TRBJ2-7; D might be TRBD2 (5 bases). The V gene's germline CDR1 is SGHDN and CDR2 FVKESK. The CDR3 contains 19 residues. The germline V and J ends were trimmed by 3 bases and 0 bases, with 24 bases remaining between them. Written as DNA, the CDR3 is TGTGCCAGCAGCCAGCTAGCCGGGTCGGCTTTTACGCGCTCCTACGAGCAGTACTTC. Translating it yields CASSQLAGSAFTRSYEQYF.

This chain joins TRBV11-2 and TRBJ2-1; 12 nucleotides agree with TRBD2. The junction had 5 bases not matched to a gene; V was cut back by 2 bases and J by 6 bases. This CDR3 region has 16 residues. Germline CDR1 reads SGHAT; CDR2 reads FQNNGV. The CDR3 nucleotides read TGTGCCAGCAGCTTAACCTCACTAGCGGGGGGCAATGAGCAGTTCTTC. This codes for CASSLTSLAGGNEQFF.

The count of this clone is one. The chain carries TRBV28 and TRBJ2-7, with TRBD1 identical over 8 bases. CDR1 MDHEN and CDR2 SYDVKM come from the germline V gene. CDR3 length: 14 amino acids. Trimming removed 8 bases from V and 2 bases from J; junction bases left unmatched: 8. CDR3 amino acids: CASGMAGQAYEQYF. The CDR3 nucleotides read TGTGCCAGCGGTATGGCGGGACAGGCCTACGAGCAGTACTTC.

About this clone: Germline and junction disagree at one end, which may indicate a read error. This chain links TRBV6-5 with TRBJ2-7, with 9 bases lining up with TRBD1. CDR1 is MNHEY, CDR2 SVGAGI, per germline. CDR3 size: 12 residues. The CDR3, as DNA: TGTGCCAGCAGTTACGGGGGACAGGGAATGCACTTC. Translating it yields CASSYGGQGMHF.

J is TRBJ2-5 and V is TRBV6-6; 8 bases line up with TRBD1. The germline V gene has CDR1 MNHNY and CDR2 SVGAGI (reference sequence). The V segment lost 6 bases and the J segment 1 base; nucleotides outside the gene matches: 4. The CDR3 extends over 14 amino acids. Here the CDR3 reads CASSRTGRQETQYF. The CDR3 coding sequence is TGTGCCAGCAGCCGGACAGGGCGCCAAGAGACCCAGTACTTC.

The chain links TRBV7-2 to TRBJ2-4; 9 bases match TRBD1. The V gene end was trimmed by 0 bases and the J gene end by 7 bases; junction bases not matched to a gene: 4. This CDR3 has 15 amino acids. Germline lookup yields CDR1 SGHTA and CDR2 FQGNSA. CDR3: CASSLAGQGSNIQYF. The CDR3 DNA is TGTGCCAGCAGCTTAGCGGGACAGGGTAGCAACATTCAGTACTTC.

The chain links TRBV7-2 to TRBJ1-6; D possibly corresponds to TRBD1 (5 bases). CDR1 is SGHTA and CDR2 is FQGNSA in the germline V gene. The CDR3 runs to 14 residues. V was trimmed by 2 bases and J by 9 bases, leaving 11 bases between them. For the CDR3, the DNA is TGTGCCAGCAGCTTATTAAATACAGGTTCACCCCTCCACTTT. Its translation: CASSLLNTGSPLHF.

This chain uses TRBV2 with TRBJ1-1; 9 bases line up with TRBD1. The CDR3 is 15 amino acids. V trimming: 6 bases; J trimming: 3 bases; junction bases outside the gene matches: 8. Germline V gene sequence: CDR1 SNHLY, CDR2 FYNNEI. The CDR3 nucleotides read TGTGCCAGCAGGGTGGACAGGGGAGGGGACACTGAAGCTTTCTTT. Translation gives CASRVDRGGDTEAFF.

The rearrangement uses TRBV11-2 and TRBJ1-2, with D possibly being TRBD1 (5 bases). CDR1 and CDR2 (germline): SGHAT, FQNNGV. V lost 0 bases to trimming and J lost 2 bases, with 13 bases between them. This CDR3 has 16 amino acids. The CDR3 nucleotides read TGTGCCAGCAGCTTAGATCGGGAGGGGCCCAACTATGGCTACACCTTC. Its protein product is CASSLDREGPNYGYTF.

The V call is TRBV29-1, the J call TRBJ2-5; 8 nucleotides match TRBD1. The CDR3 totals 13 residues. Germline V gene data show CDR1 as SQVTM and CDR2 as ANQGSEA. V shed 3 bases and J 4 bases; nucleotides not matched to a gene: 4. The CDR3 region is CSVDSGGGETQYF. Here the CDR3 DNA reads TGCAGCGTTGATTCAGGGGGCGGAGAGACCCAGTACTTC.

The chain has TRBV13 and TRBJ2-5; 8 bases line up with TRBD2. V lost 2 bases and J lost 5; bases outside the gene matches: 4. Germline V gene data show CDR1 as PRHDT and CDR2 as FYEKMQ (reference sequence). The CDR3 is 14 residues long. The CDR3: CASSLRTSRETQYF. The CDR3 bases are TGTGCCAGCAGCTTAAGGACTAGCCGGGAGACCCAGTACTTC.

The chain couples TRBV29-1 to TRBJ2-1; 12 bases align to TRBD1. The V segment lost 2 bases and the J segment 6 bases; nucleotides outside the gene matches: 2. The CDR3 has 14 amino acids. Germline lookup yields CDR1 SQVTM and CDR2 ANQGSEA. The CDR3 protein is CSVERGQGANEQFF. In DNA, the CDR3 is TGCAGCGTTGAAAGGGGACAGGGGGCCAATGAGCAGTTCTTC.

This clone has only a few counts. The chain links TRBV5-5 to TRBJ1-1; D unresolved. The CDR3 consists of 17 residues. V lost 4 bases, J lost 2 bases, and 21 bases lay in between. Per the germline V gene, CDR1 is SGHKS and CDR2 is YYEKEE (reference sequence). CDR3 sequence (DNA): TGTGCCAGCAGCCTCCTGGTTACAGTCGCCTTAAACACTGAAGCTTTCTTT. Protein sequence: CASSLLVTVALNTEAFF.

Only one count was recorded for this clone. The J gene is TRBJ1-6, the V gene TRBV12-2; the D call TRBD1 from the table was never checked on the DNA. TRBV12-2 is annotated as a pseudogene. This CDR3 is built from 13 residues. CDR3 sequence: CASRGPARSPLHF. In nucleotides, the CDR3 is TGTGCAAGTCGGGGCCCCGCCCGGTCACCCCTCCACTTT.

This chain uses TRBV7-2 with TRBJ2-3, with TRBD1 as a possible D gene (5 bases). V lost 8 bases to trimming and J lost 2 bases, with 14 bases between them. The CDR3 contains 14 residues. Germline V gene sequence: CDR1 SGHTA, CDR2 FQGNSA. The CDR3 DNA reads TGTGCCAGCTCGGAAGGGGATTACACAGATACGCAGTATTTT. Its protein is CASSEGDYTDTQYF.

This chain connects TRBV5-1 to TRBJ1-1; unclear D gene. Germline V CDR1 and CDR2: SGHRS, YFSETQ. This CDR3 is 15 amino acids long. V was cut by 0 bases and J by 3 bases, with 12 bases left in between. CDR3 DNA sequence: TGCGCCAGCAGCTTGGGATTCCCCCCGGACACTGAAGCTTTCTTT. This encodes CASSLGFPPDTEAFF.

The chain uses TRBV1 and TRBJ1-4; the table assigns TRBD1, which was not confirmed against the DNA. TRBV1 is a recognized pseudogene. This CDR3 contains 15 residues. CDR3 nucleotides: TGCACCAGCACCAGAACCGGGACAATCAAAGAAAAACTGTTTTTT. Translating it yields CTSTRTGTIKEKLFF.

The J gene is TRBJ2-1, the V gene TRBV6-1, with D possibly matching TRBD1 (5 bases). Germline lookup yields CDR1 MNHNS and CDR2 SASEGT. V dropped 2 bases and J dropped 5 bases, with 16 bases sitting between them. This CDR3 region has 16 residues. CDR3 in amino acids: CASSEPGRQGNNEQFF. The CDR3 DNA follows: TGTGCCAGCAGTGAACCCGGTCGGCAGGGAAACAATGAGCAGTTCTTC.

The gene calls are TRBV12-3 or TRBV12-4 and TRBJ1-2; D remains unclear. The CDR3 totals 13 residues. Between the trimmed V and J ends, which lost 3 bases and 3 bases, there was a span of 8 bases. CDR3: CASSFLGDYGYTF. In nucleotides, the CDR3 is TGTGCCAGCAGTTTCCTCGGGGACTATGGCTACACCTTC.

The J gene is TRBJ2-6, the V gene TRBV6-5; D is unresolved. The CDR3 runs to 15 residues. Germline assignment: CDR1 MNHEY and CDR2 SVGAGI. V lost 6 bases to trimming and J lost 1 base, with 10 bases between them. The CDR3 loop is CASSPVPSGANVLTF. DNA for the CDR3: TGTGCCAGCAGCCCGGTACCATCTGGGGCCAACGTCCTGACTTTC.

The chain recombines TRBV5-1 with TRBJ2-7; D gene uncertain. V lost 5 bases and J lost 3, with 18 bases in between. CDR3 length: 15 residues. Germline assignment: CDR1 SGHRS and CDR2 YFSETQ. CDR3 residues: CASSGMSGANYEQYF. As DNA, the CDR3 is TGCGCCAGCAGTGGCATGTCTGGAGCCAACTACGAGCAGTACTTC.

The chain is built from TRBV3-1 (or the pseudogene TRBV3-2) and TRBJ1-2, with D possibly being TRBD1 (5 bases). Between the trimmed V and J ends, which lost 2 bases and 8 bases, there was a span of 9 bases. The CDR3 is 12 amino acids. Germline V lookup: CDR1 LGHDT, CDR2 YNNKEL (reference sequence). CDR3 coding DNA: TGTGCCAGCAGCCAACCAGGGCCGGGCTACACCTTC. Translated, it gives CASSQPGPGYTF.

This rearrangement joins TRBV11-2 to TRBJ1-3, with D maybe TRBD1 (5 bases). V lost 3 bases to trimming and J lost 2 bases, with 8 bases between them. The germline V gene encodes CDR1 SGHAT and CDR2 FQNNGV. The CDR3 covers 14 residues. The CDR3 here is CASSLGLTGNTIYF. As DNA, the CDR3 is TGTGCCAGCAGCTTGGGGCTTACTGGAAACACCATATATTTT.

This clone was recorded a few times. This rearrangement joins TRBV4-1 to TRBJ2-1; 10 bases map to TRBD2. CDR3 length: 17 residues. J lost 6 bases, V lost 2 bases, and 10 bases had no gene match. Germline V gene sequence: CDR1 MGHRA, CDR2 YSYEKL. The CDR3 is CASSQPLRASGSNEQFF. The CDR3 DNA is TGCGCCAGCAGCCAACCCCTCCGGGCTAGCGGGAGCAATGAGCAGTTCTTC.

The V call is TRBV28, the J call TRBJ2-4, with a possible D match to TRBD1 (6 bases). Germline values: CDR1 MDHEN, CDR2 SYDVKM. V was cut by 6 bases and J by 7 bases, with 16 bases left in between. CDR3 length: 14 amino acids. In DNA, the CDR3 is TGTGCCAGCAGCCGCCGTCCGAGGGGGAACATTCAGTACTTC. Translated: CASSRRPRGNIQYF.

The V and J genes are TRBV19 and TRBJ1-1; 7 bases align to TRBD1. V was pared by 7 bases and J by 6 bases, with 11 bases of the junction left unmatched. Germline CDR1 reads LNHDA; CDR2 reads SQIVND (reference sequence). This CDR3 has 14 residues. The CDR3 sequence is CASTKRGPGAEAFF. As DNA, the CDR3 is TGTGCCAGTACCAAAAGGGGGCCAGGGGCTGAAGCTTTCTTT.

The CDR3 reads CASSPDRGSYGYTF. The DNA for the CDR3 is TGCGCCAGCAGCCCGGACAGGGGGAGCTATGGCTACACCTTC. This rearrangement joins TRBV4-3 to TRBJ1-2, with 10 bases aligning to TRBD1. V gave up 4 bases and J gave up 4 bases; unmatched junction bases: 3. This CDR3 has 14 amino acids. Germline CDR1 LGHNA, CDR2 YSLEER.

The chain uses TRBV16 and TRBJ1-2, with a weak D call TRBD1 (5 bases). The CDR3 extends over 14 amino acids. The V and J ends lost 4 bases and 2 bases respectively, with 11 bases between them. Germline CDR1 is KGHSY and CDR2 is FQNENV. This CDR3 is CASSPSAGNYGYTF. CDR3 in DNA: TGTGCCAGCAGCCCCTCAGCAGGGAACTATGGCTACACCTTC.

The chain links TRBV5-1 to TRBJ1-1, with D tentatively TRBD1 (5 bases). The CDR3 has 15 amino acids. Germline CDR1 reads SGHRS; CDR2 reads YFSETQ. Trimming removed 0 bases from V and 0 bases from J, with 9 bases in between. CDR3 protein: CASSLAGGMNTEAFF. CDR3 sequence (DNA): TGCGCCAGCAGCTTGGCCGGGGGGATGAACACTGAAGCTTTCTTT.